One and the same sample provided the 25 T cell receptor beta chains below, sequenced in a study of T cell responses to AZD1222 COVID-19 vaccine. Produced via immunoSEQ multiplex PCR; TCRdb's table is partial and in-frame only. The sample holds around 140,000 clones, 93% seen once. This material consisted of peripheral blood, taken on day 0 of AZD1222 vaccination. These receptors all come from an adult in good health.

The rearrangement links TRBV24-1 to TRBJ2-1; D is unresolved. CDR1 and CDR2 from the germline V gene are KGHDR and SFDVKD. The CDR3 runs 13 residues. V lost 7 bases and J lost 5, with 11 bases in between. This chain's CDR3 is CATRAGADNEQFF. The CDR3 DNA reads TGTGCCACCAGGGCAGGCGCTGACAATGAGCAGTTCTTC.

This chain connects TRBV6-6 to TRBJ1-6; 8 bases map to TRBD1. Germline assignment: CDR1 MNHNY and CDR2 SVGAGI (reference sequence). CDR3 length equals 15 residues. Unmatched junction bases numbered 3, after V lost 0 bases and J lost 8 bases. CDR3 sequence reads: CASSYSDRGDSPLHF. CDR3 DNA sequence: TGTGCCAGCAGTTACTCAGACAGGGGCGATTCACCCCTCCACTTT.

The rearrangement joins TRBV7-9 to TRBJ2-3, with 8 nucleotides matching TRBD2. Trimming cost V 5 bases and J 3 bases; bases outside gene matches: 7. Per the germline V gene, CDR1 is SEHNR and CDR2 is FQNEAQ (reference sequence). The length of the CDR3 is 15 residues. The CDR3 region is CASSVGLAGTDTQYF. CDR3 DNA: TGTGCCAGCAGCGTTGGACTAGCAGGAACAGATACGCAGTATTTT.

This rearrangement joins TRBV19 to TRBJ1-2; D is unresolved. V lost 3 bases, J lost 6 bases, and 11 bases lay in between. The CDR3 extends over 13 amino acids. CDR1 and CDR2 (germline): LNHDA, SQIVND (reference sequence). The CDR3 loop is CASSISVGDGYTF. The CDR3 coding sequence is TGTGCCAGTAGTATCAGTGTCGGTGATGGCTACACCTTC.

The chain uses TRBV28 and TRBJ1-5, with TRBD1 as a possible D gene (5 bases). Trimming removed 3 bases from V and 11 bases from J, with 23 bases in between. The CDR3 covers 16 residues. From germline, CDR1 is MDHEN and CDR2 SYDVKM. CDR3 coding DNA: TGTGCCAGCAGTTTCCCACCGGGGGTGTCTGTCCTGGCCCAGCATTTT. Its translation is CASSFPPGVSVLAQHF. Variable domain in full (rest from reference TRBV28 and TRBJ1-5): DVKVTQSSRYLVKRTGEKVFLECVQDMDHENMFWYRQDPGLGLRLIYFSYDVKMKEKGDIPEGYSVSREKKERFSLILESASTNQTSMYLCASSFPPGVSVLAQHFGDGTRLSIL.

This rearrangement joins TRBV29-1 to TRBJ1-2, with D possibly being TRBD1 (5 bases). Germline CDR1 is SQVTM and CDR2 is ANQGSEA. This CDR3 has 13 amino acids. V gave up 4 bases and J gave up 4 bases, with 13 bases separating them. Here the CDR3 DNA reads TGCAGCGTTGGACTCCCGGGGGGCTATGGCTACACCTTC. This gives the protein CSVGLPGGYGYTF. The full variable domain, completed using reference TRBV29-1 and TRBJ1-2, is SAVISQKPSRDICQRGTSLTIQCQVDSQVTMMFWYRQQPGQSLTLIATANQGSEATYESGFVIDKFPISRPNLTFSTLTVSNMSPEDSSIYLCSVGLPGGYGYTFGSGTRLTVV.

The chain employs TRBV3-1 (or the pseudogene TRBV3-2) and TRBJ1-2; TRBD1 aligns across 7 bases. Trimming cost V 1 base and J 2 bases; bases outside gene matches: 7. CDR1 LGHDT and CDR2 YNNKEL come from the germline V gene (reference sequence). This CDR3 is 16 amino acids long. The CDR3: CASSQVLGTVNYGYTF. The CDR3 nucleotides are TGTGCCAGCAGCCAAGTTTTAGGGACAGTCAACTATGGCTACACCTTC.

J is TRBJ2-7 and V is TRBV19; perhaps TRBD1 as D (5 bases). Trimming took 2 bases from V and 3 from J, leaving 14 bases between them. Germline values: CDR1 LNHDA, CDR2 SQIVND (reference sequence). CDR3 length equals 15 residues. CDR3 in amino acids: CASSIFAGNRYEQYF. In DNA form, the CDR3 reads TGTGCCAGTAGTATATTCGCAGGGAATCGCTACGAGCAGTACTTC.

This rearrangement joins TRBV18 to TRBJ1-3; D not resolved. The CDR3 runs to 16 residues. The germline V and J ends were trimmed by 2 bases and 4 bases, with 15 bases remaining between them. Germline-derived CDR1 and CDR2 are KGHSH and LQKENI. CDR3 nucleotide sequence: TGTGCCAGCTCACCAAATCCGGACTACCTGGGAAACACCATATATTTT. It yields the protein CASSPNPDYLGNTIYF.

The chain joins TRBV27 to TRBJ2-7; D is unclear. The CDR3 is 14 amino acids. V was cut by 6 bases and J by 3 bases, with 15 bases left in between. Germline-derived CDR1 and CDR2 are MNHEY and SMNVEV (reference sequence). For the CDR3, the DNA is TGTGCCAGCAGCCTACGGTCTGGAAGCTACGAGCAGTACTTC. It codes for CASSLRSGSYEQYF.

The chain combines TRBV9 with TRBJ1-4; D possibly corresponds to TRBD1 (5 bases). Germline V gene data show CDR1 as SGDLS and CDR2 as YYNGEE. The CDR3 has 15 residues. V was clipped by 4 bases and J by 6 bases, with 16 bases between them. The CDR3, as DNA: TGTGCCAGCAGCCCATCGGGGGGAACGGATGAAAAACTGTTTTTT. Translated: CASSPSGGTDEKLFF.

V and J are TRBV5-5 and TRBJ1-2, with D maybe TRBD1 (5 bases). Trimming took 0 bases from V and 7 from J, leaving 16 bases between them. The CDR3 length is 15 residues. Per the germline V gene, CDR1 is SGHKS and CDR2 is YYEKEE (reference sequence). The CDR3 sequence: CASSLGRQGRAGYTF. In nucleotides, the CDR3 is TGTGCCAGCAGCTTGGGTCGGCAGGGACGAGCTGGCTACACCTTC.

The CDR3 protein is CASSSQLSGTNTGELFF. CDR3 in DNA: TGTGCCAGCAGCTCCCAATTAAGCGGGACTAACACCGGGGAGCTGTTTTTT. The V gene is TRBV9, the J gene TRBJ2-2; 7 nucleotides agree with TRBD2. CDR1 is SGDLS and CDR2 is YYNGEE in the germline V gene. V lost 4 bases, J lost 2 bases, and 11 bases stayed unmatched. CDR3 size: 17 residues.

The chain employs TRBV9 and TRBJ1-2; 8 bases are shared with TRBD1. The CDR3 runs 17 residues. Germline loops: CDR1 SGDLS, CDR2 YYNGEE. V lost 0 bases to trimming and J lost 0 bases; unmatched junction nucleotides: 7. CDR3 DNA sequence: TGTGCCAGCAGCGTAGCCGGACAGGGATGGGCTAACTATGGCTACACCTTC. It specifies CASSVAGQGWANYGYTF. Full variable domain (rest looked up from reference TRBV9 and TRBJ1-2): DSGVTQTPKHLITATGQRVTLRCSPRSGDLSVYWYQQSLDQGLQFLIQYYNGEERAKGNILERFSAQQFPDLHSELNLSSLELGDSALYFCASSVAGQGWANYGYTFGSGTRLTVV.

The rearrangement links TRBV10-3 to TRBJ2-2; D not certain. The germline V gene encodes CDR1 ENHRY and CDR2 SYGVKD. This CDR3 is 12 amino acids long. V was cut by 10 bases and J by 2 bases, with 8 bases left in between. CDR3 sequence: CATGRNTGELFF. CDR3 bases: TGTGCCACTGGTAGAAACACCGGGGAGCTGTTTTTT.

This sequence joins TRBV25-1 and TRBJ1-6; TRBD1 aligns across 8 bases. The CDR3 runs to 14 residues. The junction had 5 bases not matched to a gene; V was cut back by 4 bases and J by 9 bases. In germline, CDR1 is MGHDK, CDR2 SYGVNS. CDR3 sequence reads: CASSGTGLASPLHF. In DNA form, the CDR3 reads TGTGCCAGCAGTGGGACAGGGTTGGCTTCACCCCTCCACTTT.

The chain joins TRBV6-5 to TRBJ2-7, with TRBD1 matching over 10 bases. Germline CDR1 reads MNHEY; CDR2 reads SVGAGI. The CDR3 has 14 amino acids. V lost 6 bases and J lost 3; bases outside the gene matches: 5. The DNA for the CDR3 is TGTGCCAGCAGCCTCCGGGACAGGGGCTACGAGCAGTACTTC. Translation: CASSLRDRGYEQYF.

The chain's CDR3 is CSASPKVAGEQFF. The CDR3 DNA is TGCAGTGCTAGTCCAAAGGTGGCGGGTGAGCAGTTCTTC. The V call is TRBV20-1, the J call TRBJ2-1; D possibly corresponds to TRBD2 (5 bases). Germline assignment: CDR1 DFQATT and CDR2 SNEGSKA (reference sequence). This CDR3 is built from 13 residues. V was pared by 3 bases and J by 9 bases, with 15 bases between.

The chain is built from TRBV21-1 and TRBJ1-5. TRBV21-1 is tagged as a pseudogene. The length of the CDR3 is 17 residues. CDR3 coding DNA: TGTGCCAGCAGCAAAGGGGGACTGACGTGGAGCAATCAGCCCCAGCATTTT. This gives the protein CASSKGGLTWSNQPQHF.

This clone was counted between two and nine times. V usage is TRBV4-1 and J usage is TRBJ2-1; TRBD2 matches at 13 bases. J gave up 9 bases and V 0 bases, and 8 bases lay outside the gene matches. CDR3 length: 17 residues. The germline V gene encodes CDR1 MGHRA and CDR2 YSYEKL. The CDR3 is CASSQEHTSGRVGEQFF. The CDR3 DNA reads as TGCGCCAGCAGCCAAGAGCATACTAGCGGGAGGGTCGGTGAGCAGTTCTTC.

This sequence joins TRBV7-3 and TRBJ1-1, with a possible D match to TRBD1 (5 bases). CDR3 length: 13 amino acids. Trimming left V 4 bases short and J 4 bases short, with 10 bases between. Germline V lookup: CDR1 SGHTA, CDR2 FQGTGA. The CDR3 protein is CASSYGGATEAFF. CDR3 sequence (DNA): TGTGCCAGCAGCTATGGAGGGGCCACTGAAGCTTTCTTT.

This clone appeared a single time. The chain combines TRBV5-1 with TRBJ2-7; 8 nucleotides match TRBD2. Germline V gene sequence: CDR1 SGHRS, CDR2 YFSETQ. The CDR3 runs to 17 residues. The V gene end was trimmed by 4 bases and the J gene end by 6 bases; junction bases not matched to a gene: 18. Here the CDR3 reads CASSPTDLAGKVGEQYF. In DNA form, the CDR3 reads TGCGCCAGCAGCCCGACCGATCTAGCGGGTAAAGTGGGCGAGCAGTACTTC.

The table lists this clone with a few counts. The V gene is TRBV29-1, the J gene TRBJ2-7; 7 bases agree with TRBD2. The CDR3 runs 13 residues. CDR1 and CDR2 from the germline V gene are SQVTM and ANQGSEA. J gave up 2 bases and V 7 bases, and 8 bases lay outside the gene matches. The CDR3 sequence: CSAGGGGTYEQYF. The CDR3 DNA sequence: TGCAGCGCTGGTGGGGGGGGTACCTACGAGCAGTACTTC.

This clone has a handful of counts. The rearrangement uses TRBV3-1 (or the pseudogene TRBV3-2) and TRBJ1-3, with 7 positions matching TRBD1. This CDR3 is 14 amino acids long. V lost 4 bases to trimming and J lost 0 bases; unmatched junction nucleotides: 0. Germline values: CDR1 LGHDT, CDR2 YNNKEL (reference sequence). The CDR3 loop reads CASSRTGSGNTIYF. The CDR3 nucleotides read TGTGCCAGCAGCCGGACAGGCTCTGGAAACACCATATATTTT.

The chain links TRBV30 to TRBJ1-2; 11 bases are shared with TRBD1. Germline loops: CDR1 GTSNPN, CDR2 SVGIG (reference sequence). Trimming cost V 2 bases and J 5 bases; bases outside gene matches: 10. This CDR3 is 16 amino acids long. CDR3 coding DNA: TGTGCCTGGAGTAACGACTACCGGGACAGGGGGTATGGCTACACCTTC. Protein sequence: CAWSNDYRDRGYGYTF.